Listed below are T cell receptor beta chains from one sample, sequenced in a study of identical twins. MiXCR was run by TCRdb on the 5' RACE reads, yielding one entry per CDR3 protein. The repertoire holds 120,000 to 150,000 distinct CDR3 sequences, with under 4.5% as singletons. Sequencing was done on a sample of memory T cells sorted from blood. The source of these receptors is a man younger than 35 in good health. The CDR3 runs from the conserved cysteine through the conserved F or W. The D gene is left open where the match is weak. The size entry gives once, few or many counts, or a class when the clone is expanded.

TRBJ2-7 TRBV5-1 many - CASSPSQSYEQYF TGCGCCAGCAGCCCCTCGCAATCCTACGAGCAGTACTTC
TRBJ2-3 TRBV12-3/TRBV12-4 many - CASSPGYFADTQYF TGTGCCAGCAGTCCCGGGTACTTTGCAGATACGCAGTATTTT
TRBJ2-2 TRBV7-2 many - CASNRNGLTGELFF TGTGCCAGCAACAGGAACGGTCTGACCGGGGAGCTGTTTTTT
TRBJ2-3 TRBV5-1 many TRBD2 CASSSQTSGADTQYF TGCGCCAGCAGCTCTCAGACTAGCGGGGCAGATACGCAGTATTTT
TRBJ2-7 TRBV7-2 many TRBD1 CASSLVGQGLYEQYF TGTGCCAGCAGCTTAGTGGGACAGGGGCTATACGAGCAGTACTTC
TRBJ1-1 TRBV6-1 many - CASSERSMDAFF TGTGCCAGCAGTGAAAGGAGTATGGACGCTTTCTTT
TRBJ2-2 TRBV5-1 many - CASSPAPGTPTTGELFF TGCGCCAGCAGCCCCGCCCCCGGGACTCCCACCACCGGGGAGCTGTTTTTT
TRBJ2-1 TRBV20-1 few TRBD2 CSVTYSGGGGTVYNEQFF TGCAGTGTTACGTATAGCGGGGGGGGAGGGACCGTCTACAATGAGCAGTTCTTC
TRBJ1-5 TRBV6-2/TRBV6-3 many - CASRLTQGSQPQHF TGTGCCAGCAGACTGACACAGGGAAGTCAGCCCCAGCATTTT
TRBJ2-1 TRBV5-5 many TRBD2 CASSLGPGLAGEEQFF TGTGCCAGCAGCTTGGGTCCGGGACTAGCGGGAGAGGAACAGTTCTTC
TRBJ2-1 TRBV12-5 many TRBD2 CASGLGDYLEQFF TGTGCTAGTGGTTTGGGGGACTACCTCGAGCAGTTCTTC
TRBJ2-1 TRBV29-1 many - CSVDPNARHGGNEQFF TGCAGCGTTGACCCCAACGCCCGTCATGGGGGCAATGAGCAGTTCTTC
TRBJ1-2 TRBV6-1 many - CASSQTGQHGYTF TGTGCCAGCAGCCAAACAGGCCAACATGGCTACACCTTC